Sequencing of this T cell receptor (beta chain) was carried out in a study of blood T cell repertoires in COVID-19. Study overall: Both acute and convalescent COVID-19 samples were obtained from the United States, Italy and Spain.

Assay used: immunoSEQ multiplex PCR; TCRdb lists only in-frame clones, some missing. Of approximately 350,000 clones detected, about 83% appear once; the ten largest clones hold 3%. The CDR3 has 16 amino acids. The germline V gene has CDR1 SGHTA and CDR2 FQGNSA. Trimming stripped 0 bases from V and 0 bases from J, with 10 bases between. Sequenced input: peripheral blood. The TCR sequence derives from a young man with active or convalescent COVID-19. The rearrangement joins TRBV7-2 to TRBJ2-3, with D maybe TRBD2 (6 bases). The CDR3 here is CASSLAGLPSTDTQYF. In nucleotides, the CDR3 is TGTGCCAGCAGCTTAGCGGGACTTCCTAGCACAGATACGCAGTATTTT.